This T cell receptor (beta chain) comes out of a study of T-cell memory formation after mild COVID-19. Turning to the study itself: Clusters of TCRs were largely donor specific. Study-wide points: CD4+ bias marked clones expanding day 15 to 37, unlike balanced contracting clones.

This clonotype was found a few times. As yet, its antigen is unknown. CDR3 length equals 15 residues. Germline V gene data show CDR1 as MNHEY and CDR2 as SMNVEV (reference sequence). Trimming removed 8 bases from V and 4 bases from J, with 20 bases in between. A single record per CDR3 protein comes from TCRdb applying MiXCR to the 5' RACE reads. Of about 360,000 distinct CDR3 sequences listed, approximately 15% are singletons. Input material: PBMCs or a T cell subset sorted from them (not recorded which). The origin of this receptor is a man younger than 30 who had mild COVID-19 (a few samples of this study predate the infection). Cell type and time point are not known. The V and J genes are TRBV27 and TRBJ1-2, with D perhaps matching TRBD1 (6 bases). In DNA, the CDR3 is TGTGCCAGCTCCGCCGGGACAACAGCTCTCTATGGCTACACCTTC. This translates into CASSAGTTALYGYTF.